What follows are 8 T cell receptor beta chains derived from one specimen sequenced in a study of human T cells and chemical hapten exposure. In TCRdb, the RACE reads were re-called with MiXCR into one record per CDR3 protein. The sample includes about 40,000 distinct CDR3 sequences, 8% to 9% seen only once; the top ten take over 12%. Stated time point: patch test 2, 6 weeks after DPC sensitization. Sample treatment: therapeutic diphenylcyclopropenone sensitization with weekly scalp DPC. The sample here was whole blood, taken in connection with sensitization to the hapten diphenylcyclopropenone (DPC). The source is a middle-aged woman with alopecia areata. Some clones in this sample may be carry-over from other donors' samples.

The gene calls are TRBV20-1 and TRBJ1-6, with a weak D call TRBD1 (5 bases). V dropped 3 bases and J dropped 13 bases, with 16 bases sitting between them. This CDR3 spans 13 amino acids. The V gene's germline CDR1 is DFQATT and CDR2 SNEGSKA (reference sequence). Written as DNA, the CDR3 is TGCAGTGCTAGGAGCTCAGGGCGCGGGCCCCTCCACTTT. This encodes CSARSSGRGPLHF.

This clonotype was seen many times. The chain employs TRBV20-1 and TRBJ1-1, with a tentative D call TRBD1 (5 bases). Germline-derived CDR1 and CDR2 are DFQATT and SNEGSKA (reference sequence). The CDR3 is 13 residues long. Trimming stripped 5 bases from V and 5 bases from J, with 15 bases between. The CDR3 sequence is CSAGGVLGTEAFF. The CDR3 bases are TGCAGTGCTGGAGGGGTTCTGGGGACTGAAGCTTTCTTT.

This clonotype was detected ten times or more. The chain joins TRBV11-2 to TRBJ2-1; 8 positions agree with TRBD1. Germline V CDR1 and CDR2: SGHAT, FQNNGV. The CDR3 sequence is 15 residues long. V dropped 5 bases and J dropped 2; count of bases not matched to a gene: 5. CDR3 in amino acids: CASSHGQGAYNEQFF. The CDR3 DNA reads TGTGCCAGCAGCCATGGACAGGGAGCCTACAATGAGCAGTTCTTC. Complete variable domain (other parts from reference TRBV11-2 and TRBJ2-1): EAGVAQSPRYKIIEKRQSVAFWCNPISGHATLYWYQQILGQGPKLLIQFQNNGVVDDSQLPKDRFSAERLKGVDSTLKIQPAKLEDSAVYLCASSHGQGAYNEQFFGPGTRLTVL.

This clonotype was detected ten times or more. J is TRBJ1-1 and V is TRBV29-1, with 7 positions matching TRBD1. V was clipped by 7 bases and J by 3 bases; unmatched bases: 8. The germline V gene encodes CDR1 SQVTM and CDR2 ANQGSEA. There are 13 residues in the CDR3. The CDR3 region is CSDGDSLDTEAFF. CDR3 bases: TGCAGCGATGGGGACAGTTTGGACACTGAAGCTTTCTTT. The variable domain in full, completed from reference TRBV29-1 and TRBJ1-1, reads SAVISQKPSRDICQRGTSLTIQCQVDSQVTMMFWYRQQPGQSLTLIATANQGSEATYESGFVIDKFPISRPNLTFSTLTVSNMSPEDSSIYLCSDGDSLDTEAFFGQGTRLTVV.

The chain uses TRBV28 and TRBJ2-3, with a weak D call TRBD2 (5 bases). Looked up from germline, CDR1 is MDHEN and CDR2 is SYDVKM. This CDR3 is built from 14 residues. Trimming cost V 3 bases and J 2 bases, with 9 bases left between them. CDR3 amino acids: CASSFGEITDTQYF. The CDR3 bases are TGTGCCAGCAGTTTCGGGGAAATCACAGATACGCAGTATTTT.

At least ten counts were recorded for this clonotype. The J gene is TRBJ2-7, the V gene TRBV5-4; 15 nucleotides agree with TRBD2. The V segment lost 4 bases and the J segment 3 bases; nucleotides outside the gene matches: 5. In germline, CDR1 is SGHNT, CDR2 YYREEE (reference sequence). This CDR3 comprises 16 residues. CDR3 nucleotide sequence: TGTGCCAGCAGCAAGGGGACTAGCGGGGGGATCTACGAGCAGTACTTC. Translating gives CASSKGTSGGIYEQYF.

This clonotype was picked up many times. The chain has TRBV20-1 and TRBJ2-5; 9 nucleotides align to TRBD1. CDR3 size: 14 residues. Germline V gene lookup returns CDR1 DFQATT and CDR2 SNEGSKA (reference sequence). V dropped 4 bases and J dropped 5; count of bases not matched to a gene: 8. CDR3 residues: CSATRRDREETQYF. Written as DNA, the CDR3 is TGCAGTGCTACTCGGAGGGACAGGGAGGAGACCCAGTACTTC.

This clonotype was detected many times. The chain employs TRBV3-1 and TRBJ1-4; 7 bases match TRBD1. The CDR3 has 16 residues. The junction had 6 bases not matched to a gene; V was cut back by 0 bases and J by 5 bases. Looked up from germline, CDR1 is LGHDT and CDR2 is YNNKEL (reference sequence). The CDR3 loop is CASSQETGLNNEKLFF. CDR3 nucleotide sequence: TGTGCCAGCAGCCAAGAGACAGGGCTCAACAATGAAAAACTGTTTTTT.